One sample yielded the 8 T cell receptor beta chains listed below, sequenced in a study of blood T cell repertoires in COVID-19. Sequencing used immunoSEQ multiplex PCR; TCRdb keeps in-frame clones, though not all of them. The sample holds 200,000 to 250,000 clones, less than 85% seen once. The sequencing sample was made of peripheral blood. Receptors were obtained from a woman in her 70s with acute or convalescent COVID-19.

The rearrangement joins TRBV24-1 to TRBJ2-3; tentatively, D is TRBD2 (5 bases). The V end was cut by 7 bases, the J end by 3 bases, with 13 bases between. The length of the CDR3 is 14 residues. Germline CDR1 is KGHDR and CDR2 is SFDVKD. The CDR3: CATSHPGSTDTQYF. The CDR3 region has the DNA TGTGCCACCAGCCACCCGGGGTCGACAGATACGCAGTATTTT.

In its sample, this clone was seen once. CDR3 sequence reads: CASSPDRLSNQPQHF. The CDR3 DNA sequence: TGTGCCAGCAGCCCGGACAGGTTAAGCAATCAGCCCCAGCATTTT. This chain links TRBV3-1 (or the pseudogene TRBV3-2) with TRBJ1-5; the match to TRBD1 covers 7 bases. Per germline, CDR1 LGHDT and CDR2 YNNKEL (reference sequence). The CDR3 runs to 15 residues. With 4 bases clipped from V and 1 base from J, the junction kept 4 bases outside the gene matches.

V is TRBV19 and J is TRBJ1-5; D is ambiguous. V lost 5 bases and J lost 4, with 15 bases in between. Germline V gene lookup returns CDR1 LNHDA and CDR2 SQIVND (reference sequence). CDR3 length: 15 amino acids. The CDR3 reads CASSPRGGINQPQHF. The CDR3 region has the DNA TGTGCCAGTAGTCCCCGGGGAGGGATAAATCAGCCCCAGCATTTT.

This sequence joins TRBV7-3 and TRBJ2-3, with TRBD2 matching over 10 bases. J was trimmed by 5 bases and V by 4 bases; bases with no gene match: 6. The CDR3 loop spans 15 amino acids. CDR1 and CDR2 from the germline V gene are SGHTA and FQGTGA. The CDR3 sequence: CASSYTGTSEDTQYF. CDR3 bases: TGTGCCAGCAGCTACACCGGGACTAGCGAAGATACGCAGTATTTT.

CDR3 sequence (DNA): TGTGCCAGCAGTCCCGGGGACAGCCTCTCTGGAAACACCATATATTTT. Protein product: CASSPGDSLSGNTIYF. The rearrangement uses TRBV2 and TRBJ1-3; 7 nucleotides line up with TRBD1. The CDR3 covers 16 residues. J lost 0 bases, V lost 5 bases, and 7 bases had no gene match. Germline V lookup: CDR1 SNHLY, CDR2 FYNNEI. Complete variable domain (other parts from reference TRBV2 and TRBJ1-3): EPEVTQTPSHQVTQMGQEVILRCVPISNHLYFYWYRQILGQKVEFLVSFYNNEISEKSEIFDDQFSVERPDGSNFTLKIRSTKLEDSAMYFCASSPGDSLSGNTIYFGEGSWLTVV.

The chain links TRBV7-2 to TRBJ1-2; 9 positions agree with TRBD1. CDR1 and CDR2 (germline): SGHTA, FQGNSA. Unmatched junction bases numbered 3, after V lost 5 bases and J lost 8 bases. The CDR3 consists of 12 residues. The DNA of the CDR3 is TGTGCCAGCAGCGGGGGGACAGGGGGCTACACCTTC. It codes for CASSGGTGGYTF.

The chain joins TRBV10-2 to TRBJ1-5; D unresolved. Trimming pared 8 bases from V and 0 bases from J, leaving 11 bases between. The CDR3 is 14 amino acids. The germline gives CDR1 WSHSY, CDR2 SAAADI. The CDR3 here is CASQTVYSNQPQHF. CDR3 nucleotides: TGCGCCAGCCAAACAGTTTATAGCAATCAGCCCCAGCATTTT.

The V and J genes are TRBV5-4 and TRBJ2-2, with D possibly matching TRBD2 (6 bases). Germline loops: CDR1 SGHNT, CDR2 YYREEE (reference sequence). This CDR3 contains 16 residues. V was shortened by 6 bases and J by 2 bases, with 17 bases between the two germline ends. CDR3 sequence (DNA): TGTGCCAGCACTTTACCTGGAGGGAGTAACACCGGGGAGCTGTTTTTT. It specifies CASTLPGGSNTGELFF.